A selection of T cell receptor beta chains follows, all from one sample in a study of tumour-infiltrating T cells in Burkitt lymphoma. The assay was immunoSEQ multiplex PCR, and TCRdb's table has in-frame clones only and misses some. The data show about 7,600 clones, about 15% seen once. The sample taken for sequencing was tumor tissue. The receptors derive from a human donor with diffuse large B-cell lymphoma. Each CDR3 is given with its conserved first and last residue. The order of the fields is V gene, clone size, J gene, D gene, CDR3 protein, CDR3 DNA. D genes are given only for firm matches. Only some rows state a clone size, as once, few, many or a class for expanded clones.

TRBV27	few	TRBJ2-7	NA	CASSFDGVVYEQYF	TGTGCCAGCAGTTTTGACGGAGTTGTCTACGAGCAGTACTTC
TRBV9	NA	TRBJ2-3	TRBD2	CASSVGGLAGDTQYF	TGTGCCAGCAGCGTAGGAGGGCTAGCGGGAGATACGCAGTATTTT
TRBV4-1	NA	TRBJ2-4	TRBD2	CASSQISGRAGNIQYF	TGCGCCAGCAGCCAAATAAGCGGGAGGGCGGGGAACATTCAGTACTTC
TRBV7-6	NA	TRBJ2-3	NA	CASSSAGGTDTQYF	TGTGCCAGCAGCTCGGCAGGGGGCACAGATACGCAGTATTTT
TRBV5-1	NA	TRBJ2-5	NA	CASSLETQYF	TGCGCCAGCAGCTTGGAGACCCAGTACTTC
TRBV11-2	NA	TRBJ2-2	NA	CASSLGVGELFF	TGTGCCAGCAGCTTGGGTGTCGGGGAGCTGTTTTTT
TRBV4-1	few	TRBJ2-1	TRBD2	CASSQDPSGESYNEQFF	TGCGCCAGCAGCCAAGACCCTAGCGGGGAGTCCTACAATGAGCAGTTCTTC
TRBV7-9	NA	TRBJ1-1	NA	CASSPQGFGTEAFF	TGTGCCAGCAGCCCTCAAGGATTCGGCACTGAAGCTTTCTTT
TRBV6-1	NA	TRBJ2-5	TRBD1	CASSVGGSQETQYF	TGTGCCAGCAGTGTAGGGGGCTCCCAAGAGACCCAGTACTTC
TRBV5-1	NA	TRBJ2-7	TRBD1	CASSFPQGAASYEQYF	TGCGCCAGCAGCTTTCCCCAGGGGGCGGCCTCCTACGAGCAGTACTTC
TRBV9	NA	TRBJ2-7	NA	CASSATTGSYEQYF	TGTGCCAGCAGCGCAACGACAGGATCCTACGAGCAGTACTTC
TRBV6-1	NA	TRBJ2-1	NA	CASRLRYNEQFF	TGTGCCAGCAGATTACGCTACAATGAGCAGTTCTTC
TRBV6-1	NA	TRBJ2-5	NA	CAILRSGQETQYF	TGTGCCATCCTAAGATCGGGGCAAGAGACCCAGTACTTC
TRBV29-1	few	TRBJ2-1	NA	CSVDRDYNEQFF	TGCAGCGTCGACCGGGACTACAATGAGCAGTTCTTC
TRBV5-1	NA	TRBJ2-7	NA	CASSLAVSPEQYF	TGCGCCAGCAGCTTGGCGGTGAGCCCCGAGCAGTACTTC
TRBV29-1	NA	TRBJ2-1	NA	CSVEDREHEQFF	TGCAGCGTTGAAGATCGGGAGCATGAGCAGTTCTTC
TRBV5-1	NA	TRBJ2-5	NA	CASSRRAGTETQYF	TGCGCCAGCAGCCGTAGGGCCGGTACGGAGACCCAGTACTTC
TRBV7-9	few	TRBJ2-7	NA	CASSPDGTRAYEQYF	TGTGCCAGCAGCCCAGACGGGACGCGTGCCTACGAGCAGTACTTC
TRBV2	few	TRBJ2-7	NA	CASSKQGYEQYF	TGTGCCAGCAGTAAACAGGGTTACGAGCAGTACTTC
TRBV4-1	few	TRBJ2-3	NA	CASSPAVSGDFTDTQYF	TGCGCCAGCAGCCCGGCAGTGAGTGGGGACTTCACAGATACGCAGTATTTT
TRBV9	NA	TRBJ2-1	NA	CASSVAGGSGIYNEQFF	TGTGCCAGCAGCGTAGCTGGGGGTTCGGGGATATACAATGAGCAGTTCTTC
TRBV13	NA	TRBJ2-5	NA	CASSPQMETQYF	TGTGCCAGCAGCCCACAAATGGAGACCCAGTACTTC
TRBV4-2	NA	TRBJ1-5	NA	CASSQVSGRGNQPQHF	TGTGCCAGCAGCCAAGTGAGCGGCAGGGGCAATCAGCCCCAGCATTTT
TRBV6-5	few	TRBJ1-4	NA	CASRSQGSNEKLFF	TGTGCCAGCAGATCCCAGGGTTCTAATGAAAAACTGTTTTTT
TRBV14	few	TRBJ2-3	TRBD2	CASSRRGASGGTDTQYF	TGTGCCAGCAGCCGCCGCGGGGCTAGCGGGGGAACAGATACGCAGTATTTT
TRBV27	NA	TRBJ2-3	NA	CASSKSTATDTQYF	TGTGCCAGCAGTAAATCGACTGCCACAGATACGCAGTATTTT